This TCR beta chain is drawn from a study of blood T cells in healthy people across ages. The use of a sample-barcoded 5' primer and a J-beta primer mix characterized a second PCR of roughly 6 to 12 cycles. TCRdb ran MiXCR on the 5' RACE reads and lists one entry per CDR3 protein. The sample has around 800,000 distinct CDR3 sequences; about 26% are singletons. Details on this clonotype: Its antigen is undetermined.

J was trimmed by 2 bases and V by 6 bases; bases with no gene match: 6. The CDR3 has 13 residues. Per germline, CDR1 DFQATT and CDR2 SNEGSKA (reference sequence). General study results and limits: Age brought a roughly linear fall in TCR beta diversity measured per million T cells.

The sample also formed part of further work on T cells of mothers and their children.

The V gene is TRBV20-1, the J gene TRBJ2-5, with 7 bases aligning to TRBD1. Sequencing was performed on blood. The TCR was taken from a boy aged 10-17 years in good health. The CDR3 DNA is TGCAGTGCCACCAGACAGGGACAAGAGACCCAGTACTTC. Translated, it gives CSATRQGQETQYF.